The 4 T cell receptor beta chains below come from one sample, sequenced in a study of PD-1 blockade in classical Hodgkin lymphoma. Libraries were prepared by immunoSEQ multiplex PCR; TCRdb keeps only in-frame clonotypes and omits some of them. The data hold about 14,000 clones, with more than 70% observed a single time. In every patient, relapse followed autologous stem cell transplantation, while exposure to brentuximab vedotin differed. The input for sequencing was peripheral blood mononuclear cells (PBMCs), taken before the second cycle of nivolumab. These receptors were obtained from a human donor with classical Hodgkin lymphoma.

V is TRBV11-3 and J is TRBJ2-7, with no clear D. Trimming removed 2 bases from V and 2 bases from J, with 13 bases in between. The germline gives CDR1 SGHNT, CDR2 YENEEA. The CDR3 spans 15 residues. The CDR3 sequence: CASSLRPEPTYEQYF. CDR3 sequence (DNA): TGTGCCAGCAGCTTAAGACCGGAACCCACCTACGAGCAGTACTTC.

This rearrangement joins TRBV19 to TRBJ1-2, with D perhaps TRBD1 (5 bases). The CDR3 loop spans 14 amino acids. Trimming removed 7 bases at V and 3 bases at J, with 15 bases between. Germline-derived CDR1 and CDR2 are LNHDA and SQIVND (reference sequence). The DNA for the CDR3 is TGTGCCAGTACCCCTCGAGGGGCGGACTATGGCTACACCTTC. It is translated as CASTPRGADYGYTF.

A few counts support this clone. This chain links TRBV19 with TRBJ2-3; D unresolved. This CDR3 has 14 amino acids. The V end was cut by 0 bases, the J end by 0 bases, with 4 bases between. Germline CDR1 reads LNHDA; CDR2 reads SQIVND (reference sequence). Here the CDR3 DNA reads TGTGCCAGTAGTATAGACGACAGCACAGATACGCAGTATTTT. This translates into CASSIDDSTDTQYF. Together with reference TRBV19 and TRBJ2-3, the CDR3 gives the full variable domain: DGGITQSPKYLFRKEGQNVTLSCEQNLNHDAMYWYRQDPGQGLRLIYYSQIVNDFQKGDIAEGYSVSREKKESFPLTVTSAQKNPTAFYLCASSIDDSTDTQYFGPGTRLTVL.

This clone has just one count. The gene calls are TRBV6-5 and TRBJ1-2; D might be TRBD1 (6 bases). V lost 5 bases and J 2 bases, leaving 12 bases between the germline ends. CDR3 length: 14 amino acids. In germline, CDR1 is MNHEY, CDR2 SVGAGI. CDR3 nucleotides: TGTGCCAGCAGTCATCGAGGGGGAAACTATGGCTACACCTTC. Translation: CASSHRGGNYGYTF.